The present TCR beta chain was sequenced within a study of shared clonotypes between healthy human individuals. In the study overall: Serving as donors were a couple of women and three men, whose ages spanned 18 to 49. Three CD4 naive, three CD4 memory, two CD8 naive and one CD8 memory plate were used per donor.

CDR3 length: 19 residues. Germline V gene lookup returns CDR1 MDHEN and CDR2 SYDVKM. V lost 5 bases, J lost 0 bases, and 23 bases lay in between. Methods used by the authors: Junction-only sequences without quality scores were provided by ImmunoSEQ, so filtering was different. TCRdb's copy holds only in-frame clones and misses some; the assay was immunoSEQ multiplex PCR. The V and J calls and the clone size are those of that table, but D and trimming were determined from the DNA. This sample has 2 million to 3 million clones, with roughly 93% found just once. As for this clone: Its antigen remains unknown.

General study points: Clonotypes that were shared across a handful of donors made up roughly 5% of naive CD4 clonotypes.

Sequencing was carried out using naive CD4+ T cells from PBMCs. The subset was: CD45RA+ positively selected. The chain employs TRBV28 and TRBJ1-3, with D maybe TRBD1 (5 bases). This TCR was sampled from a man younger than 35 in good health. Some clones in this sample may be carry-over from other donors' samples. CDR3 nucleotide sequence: TGTGCCAGCAGTGAGCTGGGACGGATAAAAAGACTCTCTGGAAACACCATATATTTT. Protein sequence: CASSELGRIKRLSGNTIYF.